The source of this T cell receptor (beta chain) is a study of blood T cell repertoires in COVID-19. Study details: Whether acute or convalescent, the COVID-19 samples came from the United States, Italy and Spain. T cells, B-cell-depleted T cells, or PBMCs provided the cDNA or gDNA that served as material.

The germline V and J ends were trimmed by 0 bases and 2 bases, with 11 bases remaining between them. Per the germline V gene, CDR1 is SGHRS and CDR2 is YFSETQ. This CDR3 has 16 amino acids. In the original processing: For nucleated cells, counts were estimated from reference gene primer amplification. Clones were sequenced by immunoSEQ multiplex PCR, and TCRdb holds only the in-frame ones, with some missing. The D gene and trimming were derived from the DNA, and the V and J assignments and clone size from that table. Of 150,000 to 200,000 clones in the sample, approximately 83% were seen once. Sequencing was carried out using peripheral blood. The rearrangement uses TRBV5-1 and TRBJ2-2, with TRBD2 as a possible D gene (5 bases). This receptor was identified in a man aged 55 to 70 with acute or convalescent COVID-19. CDR3 loop: CASSLAGAVNTGELFF. Written as DNA, the CDR3 is TGCGCCAGCAGCTTGGCTGGAGCGGTCAACACCGGGGAGCTGTTTTTT.